The clone carrying this T cell receptor beta chain has ten or more counts. According to the study, TCR beta libraries were built with iRepertoire HTBI primers and CDR3-region Arm-PCR. TCRdb independently ran MiXCR on the multiplex PCR reads; one entry per CDR3 protein. The sample gives some 560,000 distinct CDR3 sequences, roughly a sixth of which show up once; about 25% is in the top ten. This sample was included in a study of regulatory T cells in long-lasting Graves disease. As to time point: newly diagnosed GD, antithyroid drugs for less than 3 months. The TCR library was made from RNA extracted from PBMCs. The CDR3 contains 15 residues. The J segment lost 1 base and the V segment lost 6 bases, leaving 6 bases of the junction unmatched. The same sample was also used in a study of T cells in Graves' hyperthyroidism and ophthalmopathy.

The receptor was isolated from a woman in her forties or fifties with Graves disease. The chain employs TRBV12-3 or TRBV12-4 and TRBJ2-7; 10 bases fit TRBD2. The sequencing used peripheral blood mononuclear cells (PBMCs), collected at new diagnosis, from a patient treated with antithyroid drugs. CDR3 sequence reads: CASSLRTSGSYEQYF. The CDR3 region has the DNA TGTGCCAGCAGCCTTCGGACTAGCGGATCCTACGAGCAGTACTTC.